Following are 24 T cell receptor beta chains from one sample sequenced in a study of CD8 T cells in ankylosing spondylitis. Study-wide points: A TCR beta motif of under 10 highly homologous variants appeared characteristic of ankylosing spondylitis blood.

The antigens these receptors bind are not known. TCRdb redid the calling of the 5' RACE reads with MiXCR, one entry per CDR3 protein. In the table there are some 840,000 distinct CDR3 sequences, 10% to 15% of which are singletons. The specimen sequenced was blood, either unsorted or a sorted T cell fraction (not recorded which). The receptors here all came from a male donor with ankylosing spondylitis.

This clonotype was counted only a few times. The V call is TRBV15, the J call TRBJ1-1; D call uncertain. There are 14 residues in the CDR3. CDR1 is LNHNV, CDR2 YYDKDF, per germline (reference sequence). V lost 0 bases and J 2 bases, leaving 7 bases between the germline ends. The DNA for the CDR3 is TGTGCCACCAGCAGAGACAGAGATAACACTGAAGCTTTCTTT. Protein: CATSRDRDNTEAFF.

The chain combines TRBV10-3 with TRBJ1-4; D is ambiguous. V was cut by 5 bases and J by 0 bases, with 13 bases left in between. CDR1 is ENHRY and CDR2 is SYGVKD in the germline V gene. CDR3 size: 16 residues. This CDR3 is CAISPSDSSTNEKLFF. The CDR3 DNA reads as TGTGCCATCAGTCCGTCGGACTCTTCAACTAATGAAAAACTGTTTTTT.

This clonotype was found many times. The genes are TRBV6-2 or TRBV6-3 and TRBJ1-1, with D maybe TRBD1 (5 bases). Germline V gene sequence: CDR1 MNHEY, CDR2 SVGEGT. There are 17 residues in the CDR3. The V gene lost 5 bases and the J gene lost 10 bases, with 29 bases spanning the gap. The CDR3 loop reads CASSPSRLRRGEDGAFF. CDR3 in DNA: TGTGCCAGCAGTCCCTCTCGACTTCGGAGGGGTGAAGATGGAGCTTTCTTT.

The genes are TRBV28 and TRBJ1-2; D ambiguous. The length of the CDR3 is 12 residues. CDR1 and CDR2 (germline): MDHEN, SYDVKM. Trimming stripped 3 bases from V and 7 bases from J, with 9 bases between. The CDR3 nucleotides read TGTGCCAGCAGTTTTAATCCAAGTGGCTACACCTTC. Translating gives CASSFNPSGYTF.

The genes are TRBV20-1 and TRBJ2-1; TRBD2 matches at 14 bases. The CDR3 loop spans 17 amino acids. Germline CDR1 and CDR2: DFQATT and SNEGSKA (reference sequence). Trimming at V came to 0 bases and at J to 5 bases, leaving 6 bases not matched to a gene. The CDR3, as DNA: TGCAGTGCTAGAGATGCAGGGACTAGCGGGAGTGACAATGAGCAGTTCTTC. Translation gives CSARDAGTSGSDNEQFF.

This clonotype was picked up many times. This sequence joins TRBV7-2 and TRBJ2-1, with D possibly TRBD2 on 6 matching bases. The germline V and J ends were trimmed by 4 bases and 0 bases, with 10 bases remaining between them. The CDR3 extends over 15 amino acids. Per the germline V gene, CDR1 is SGHTA and CDR2 is FQGNSA. DNA of the CDR3: TGTGCCAGCAGCTCCTCGACTAGCTCCTACAATGAGCAGTTCTTC. Its translation is CASSSSTSSYNEQFF.

The chain uses TRBV5-1 and TRBJ2-1; weak D call: TRBD1 (6 bases). The V gene's germline CDR1 is SGHRS and CDR2 YFSETQ. This CDR3 is 15 amino acids long. V lost 0 bases and J 5 bases, leaving 12 bases between the germline ends. CDR3 coding DNA: TGCGCCAGCAGCTTGGCCCAGGGACACAACAATGAGCAGTTCTTC. As protein: CASSLAQGHNNEQFF.

The V call is TRBV5-1, the J call TRBJ1-2; possibly TRBD1 for D (5 bases). V lost 3 bases and J lost 2, with 11 bases in between. The germline V gene has CDR1 SGHRS and CDR2 YFSETQ. The CDR3 is 14 residues long. The CDR3 region is CASSSDGQNYGYTF. Here the CDR3 DNA reads TGCGCCAGCAGCTCGGACGGACAAAACTATGGCTACACCTTC.

This chain uses TRBV20-1 with TRBJ1-5, with a tentative D call TRBD1 (6 bases). Germline V CDR1 and CDR2: DFQATT, SNEGSKA (reference sequence). The CDR3 covers 13 residues. The V and J ends lost 6 bases and 7 bases respectively, with 16 bases between them. The CDR3 DNA reads as TGCAGTGCCGACCACAGGGTTGAACAGCCCCAGCATTTT. This codes for CSADHRVEQPQHF.

CDR3 in DNA: TGCGCCAGCAGCCCTGGGAGGTTAGATACGCAGTATTTT. Amino acids: CASSPGRLDTQYF. The chain is built from TRBV4-3 and TRBJ2-3; maybe TRBD2 (6 bases). V shed 4 bases and J shed 5 bases, with 10 bases lying between them. Per germline, CDR1 LGHNA and CDR2 YSLEER. The CDR3 contains 13 residues.

This clonotype has just a few counts. The CDR3 DNA sequence: TGTGCCAGCAGCCAAGATGGAAGGGTTCTAAGCTCCTACGAGCAGTACTTC. Protein sequence: CASSQDGRVLSSYEQYF. The chain couples TRBV4-2 to TRBJ2-7; D remains ambiguous. Deletions cut 0 bases from V and 0 bases from J, with 15 bases between. The CDR3 runs to 17 residues. The germline V gene has CDR1 LGHNA and CDR2 YNFKEQ.

The chain couples TRBV7-9 to TRBJ1-1; TRBD1 matches 9 bases. Germline loops: CDR1 SEHNR, CDR2 FQNEAQ (reference sequence). This CDR3 is built from 13 residues. The V and J ends lost 3 bases and 10 bases, in that order; junction bases with no gene match: 6. The CDR3 sequence: CASSLGQGERAFF. CDR3 bases: TGTGCCAGCAGCTTGGGACAGGGCGAAAGAGCTTTCTTT.

This clonotype turned up a few times. This chain's CDR3 is CATSDHQVYNEQFF. CDR3 nucleotides: TGTGCCACCAGTGACCATCAGGTCTACAATGAGCAGTTCTTC. This chain joins TRBV24-1 and TRBJ2-1; D is unresolved. Germline assignment: CDR1 KGHDR and CDR2 SFDVKD. This CDR3 is built from 14 residues. V dropped 4 bases and J dropped 3 bases, with 9 bases sitting between them.

This clonotype was seen only a few times. J is TRBJ1-1 and V is TRBV20-1; 7 bases match TRBD1. Germline V gene lookup returns CDR1 DFQATT and CDR2 SNEGSKA (reference sequence). This CDR3 has 13 residues. V lost 3 bases and J lost 4; bases outside the gene matches: 5. CDR3 region: CSARDRPSTEAFF. CDR3 sequence (DNA): TGCAGTGCTAGGGACAGGCCCAGCACTGAAGCTTTCTTT.

The V and J genes are TRBV25-1 and TRBJ1-1; possible D gene TRBD1, 6 bases. Germline CDR1 is MGHDK and CDR2 is SYGVNS. The CDR3 runs to 15 residues. The V gene lost 1 base and the J gene lost 4 bases, with 13 bases spanning the gap. DNA for the CDR3: TGTGCCAGCAGTGAATCGGGGGCAGGTCTCACTGAAGCTTTCTTT. Translation: CASSESGAGLTEAFF.

The chain carries TRBV5-1 and TRBJ2-1, with 9 bases aligning to TRBD2. Losses at the gene ends were 0 bases for V and 9 bases for J; bases not matched to a gene: 7. The CDR3 spans 15 residues. Germline V lookup: CDR1 SGHRS, CDR2 YFSETQ. CDR3 DNA sequence: TGCGCCAGCAGCTTGGTAGTTAGCGGGAGAATTGAGCAGTTCTTC. Protein sequence: CASSLVVSGRIEQFF. Full variable domain (rest looked up from reference TRBV5-1 and TRBJ2-1): KAGVTQTPRYLIKTRGQQVTLSCSPISGHRSVSWYQQTPGQGLQFLFEYFSETQRNKGNFPGRFSGRQFSNSRSEMNVSTLELGDSALYLCASSLVVSGRIEQFFGPGTRLTVL.

This clonotype has just a few counts. CDR3 sequence reads: CASSWVGNTEAFF. CDR3 DNA sequence: TGTGCCAGCAGCTGGGTGGGAAACACTGAAGCTTTCTTT. The V call is TRBV7-2, the J call TRBJ1-1, with unresolved D. V shed 4 bases and J shed 2 bases, with 8 bases lying between them. Germline V gene data show CDR1 as SGHTA and CDR2 as FQGNSA. The CDR3 length is 13 residues.

This clonotype appeared a few times. The genes are TRBV15 and TRBJ2-3, with TRBD1 matching over 8 bases. V lost 1 base and J lost 5; bases outside the gene matches: 5. Looked up from germline, CDR1 is LNHNV and CDR2 is YYDKDF (reference sequence). The CDR3 length is 15 residues. CDR3 residues: CATSRGQGIQDTQYF. CDR3 coding DNA: TGTGCCACCAGCAGAGGACAGGGGATCCAAGATACGCAGTATTTT. Looking up the rest from reference TRBV15 and TRBJ2-3 gives the full variable domain: DAMVIQNPRYQVTQFGKPVTLSCSQTLNHNVMYWYQQKSSQAPKLLFHYYDKDFNNEADTPDNFQSRRPNTSFCFLDIRSPGLGDTAMYLCATSRGQGIQDTQYFGPGTRLTVL.

The J gene is TRBJ2-7, the V gene TRBV7-8; 7 nucleotides align to TRBD1. Germline assignment: CDR1 SGHVS and CDR2 FQNEAQ. The CDR3 is made up of 14 amino acids. The junction had 9 bases not matched to a gene; V was cut back by 5 bases and J by 5 bases. The CDR3 spells CASSPQTTGNEQYF. The CDR3 nucleotides are TGTGCCAGCAGCCCTCAAACGACAGGGAACGAGCAGTACTTC. Full variable domain (remainder filled in from reference TRBV7-8 and TRBJ2-7): GAGVSQSPRYKVAKRGQDVALRCDPISGHVSLFWYQQALGQGPEFLTYFQNEAQLDKSGLPSDRFFAERPEGSVSTLKIQRTQQEDSAVYLCASSPQTTGNEQYFGPGTRLTVT.

This clonotype was seen only once. The CDR3 protein is CASCSFLWGAGELFF. The CDR3 bases are TGTGCCAGCTGTTCTTTTCTTTGGGGGGCCGGGGAGCTGTTTTTT. This rearrangement joins TRBV12-3 or TRBV12-4 to TRBJ2-2; possible D gene TRBD2, 6 bases. The CDR3 extends over 15 amino acids. The V and J ends lost 8 bases and 6 bases respectively, with 19 bases between them.

This clonotype was recorded at least ten times. V and J are TRBV3-1 and TRBJ2-1, with a weak D call TRBD2 (5 bases). The CDR3 loop spans 12 amino acids. The ends were cut back, 1 base at V and 9 bases at J, with 7 bases in the middle. Looked up from germline, CDR1 is LGHDT and CDR2 is YNNKEL (reference sequence). The CDR3 here is CASSQGRGEQFF. CDR3 DNA sequence: TGTGCCAGCAGCCAAGGCCGGGGTGAGCAGTTCTTC.

J is TRBJ2-1 and V is TRBV7-9; 9 bases align to TRBD2. V lost 5 bases, J lost 4 bases, and 9 bases stayed unmatched. The CDR3 sequence is 16 residues long. CDR1 is SEHNR, CDR2 FQNEAQ, per germline (reference sequence). This CDR3 reads CASSPMIAGDYNEQFF. CDR3 nucleotide sequence: TGTGCCAGCAGCCCTATGATAGCGGGAGATTACAATGAGCAGTTCTTC.

The gene calls are TRBV4-3 and TRBJ1-1, with D perhaps TRBD1 (5 bases). The V gene lost 3 bases and the J gene lost 0 bases, with 14 bases spanning the gap. This CDR3 has 16 residues. Germline-derived CDR1 and CDR2 are LGHNA and YSLEER. The CDR3 DNA sequence: TGCGCCAGCAGCCAGGGGAGACAGACACTGAACACTGAAGCTTTCTTT. This encodes CASSQGRQTLNTEAFF.

This clonotype occurred a few times. The chain recombines TRBV2 with TRBJ2-2, with 12 bases lining up with TRBD2. Unmatched junction bases numbered 2, after V lost 8 bases and J lost 4 bases. The CDR3 has 14 amino acids. Germline V gene lookup returns CDR1 SNHLY and CDR2 FYNNEI. CDR3 sequence reads: CASLAGGRTGELFF. The CDR3 nucleotides read TGTGCCAGCCTAGCGGGGGGGCGCACCGGGGAGCTGTTTTTT.